A selection of T cell receptor beta chains follows, all from one sample in a study of T cell responses to AZD1222 COVID-19 vaccine. The data were produced by immunoSEQ multiplex PCR, yet TCRdb's version contains in-frame clones alone and is incomplete. The table has 150,000 or so clones, about 88% seen once. Material: peripheral blood, obtained on day 0 of AZD1222 vaccination. All receptors come from an adult in good health. The CDR3 runs from the conserved cysteine through the conserved F or W. D genes are given only for firm matches. Rows give clone size only sometimes, using once, few, many, or a class for an expanded clone.

clone_size,d_call,j_call,cdr3_length,v_call,cdr3_nt,cdr3_aa
.,.,TRBJ1-2,15,TRBV6-2/TRBV6-3,TGTGCCAGCAGTTACCAAGGACTGGGGGACTATGGCTACACCTTC,CASSYQGLGDYGYTF
.,.,TRBJ2-1,15,TRBV7-8,TGTGCCAGCAGCTTAGCTGAGGGGTTCCACAATGAGCAGTTCTTC,CASSLAEGFHNEQFF
few,TRBD1,TRBJ2-1,11,TRBV20-1,TGCAGTGCTAGCCGGGACAGGGTAACGTTCTTC,CSASRDRVTFF
.,.,TRBJ1-3,15,TRBV7-2,TGTGCCAGCAGCTTAGATATAGGGGCTGGAAACACCATATATTTT,CASSLDIGAGNTIYF
.,.,TRBJ1-6,13,TRBV21-1,TGTGCCAGCAGCAAAGAAAGTCGGGGCCCCCTCCACTTT,CASSKESRGPLHF
once,TRBD2,TRBJ2-3,18,TRBV19,TGTGCCAGTACCAACCCCTCCGGTCGGGACTATAGCACAGATACGCAGTATTTT,CASTNPSGRDYSTDTQYF
.,.,TRBJ1-5,14,TRBV6-2/TRBV6-3,TGTGCCAGCAGTTTTGGACCTAGCAATCAGCCCCAGCATTTT,CASSFGPSNQPQHF
.,TRBD2,TRBJ2-1,15,TRBV7-2,TGTGCCAGCAGCTCGAGCGGGGTTACGGGGAATGAGCAGTTCTTC,CASSSSGVTGNEQFF
.,TRBD1,TRBJ1-2,14,TRBV3-1/TRBV3-2,TGTGCCAGCAGCCAAGTTAGGGGGCTCTATGGCTACACCTTC,CASSQVRGLYGYTF
once,.,TRBJ1-2,13,TRBV12-3/TRBV12-4,TGTGCCAGCAGTTTGGGCAGTGGAGGGGGCTACACCTTC,CASSLGSGGGYTF
.,.,TRBJ1-6,16,TRBV3-1/TRBV3-2,TGTGCCAGCAGCCCCCGGTCTATCTCCTATAATTCACCCCTCCACTTT,CASSPRSISYNSPLHF
once,.,TRBJ1-6,15,TRBV10-3,TGTGCCATCAGTGAGTCGGCACTAGCGGATTCACCCCTCCACTTT,CAISESALADSPLHF
.,.,TRBJ2-2,12,TRBV18,TGTGCCAGCTCACCTTACACCGGGGAGCTGTTTTTT,CASSPYTGELFF
few,.,TRBJ1-2,13,TRBV13,TGTGCCAGCAGCACCCAACAGGGTTATGGCTACACCTTC,CASSTQQGYGYTF
.,TRBD1,TRBJ1-6,14,TRBV7-2,TGTGCCAGCAGCTTGACAGGGTATAATTCACCCCTCCACTTT,CASSLTGYNSPLHF
.,.,TRBJ2-7,12,TRBV5-6,TGTGCCAGCCTACGACAGGAAGCCGAGCAGTACTTC,CASLRQEAEQYF
.,.,TRBJ1-3,16,TRBV7-2,TGTGCCAGCAGCCCAATGATGGGTATAGCTGGAAACACCATATATTTT,CASSPMMGIAGNTIYF
.,.,TRBJ2-5,18,TRBV4-1,TGCGCCAGCAGCCAAGGGCCAACCAGGGCTAGAGGAGAAGAGACCCAGTACTTC,CASSQGPTRARGEETQYF
.,TRBD1,TRBJ1-5,16,TRBV3-1/TRBV3-2,TGTGCCAGCAGCCAGGCCGGGACAGGGGACAATCAGCCCCAGCATTTT,CASSQAGTGDNQPQHF
.,.,TRBJ2-7,15,TRBV3-1/TRBV3-2,TGTGCCAGCAGCCGTACCCGGGACTTAGCCTACGAGCAGTACTTC,CASSRTRDLAYEQYF
.,.,TRBJ1-1,14,TRBV28,TGTGCCAGCAGTATTACAGGGATGGGCACTGAAGCTTTCTTT,CASSITGMGTEAFF
.,TRBD1,TRBJ2-7,15,TRBV5-1,TGCGCCAGCAGCCTTGGGACAGGGAGCTACCACGAGCAGTACTTC,CASSLGTGSYHEQYF
.,TRBD1,TRBJ2-1,13,TRBV3-1/TRBV3-2,TGTGCCAGCAGCCGACAGGGGGCAGGTGAGCAGTTCTTC,CASSRQGAGEQFF
.,.,TRBJ1-4,13,TRBV5-1,TGCGCCAGCAGCCGGGTTACTAATGAAAAACTGTTTTTT,CASSRVTNEKLFF
.,TRBD2,TRBJ2-3,17,TRBV4-3,TGCGCCAGCAGCCAAGATCTTAGCGGGGTTAGCACAGATACGCAGTATTTT,CASSQDLSGVSTDTQYF
.,.,TRBJ1-1,14,TRBV12-5,TGTGCTAGTGGTCCAAGAACAGGGTCGGGTGAAGCTTTCTTT,CASGPRTGSGEAFF
.,TRBD2,TRBJ2-5,15,TRBV7-3,TGTGCCAGCAGCTTAGCAGGGACTAGCGGAGAGACCCAGTACTTC,CASSLAGTSGETQYF
few,.,TRBJ2-2,14,TRBV4-2,TGTGCCAGCAGCCCTGGTTATGTTTCCGGGGAGCTGTTTTTT,CASSPGYVSGELFF
once,TRBD1,TRBJ1-5,17,TRBV5-6,TGTGCCAGCAGCTTGATGTCAGGGGGGTTCGGCAATCAGCCCCAGCATTTT,CASSLMSGGFGNQPQHF
.,.,TRBJ1-1,11,TRBV7-9,TGTGCCAGCAGCTTAGCCACTGAAGCTTTCTTT,CASSLATEAFF
.,.,TRBJ1-4,14,TRBV28,TGTGCCAGCAAGGTCGGGGGCCCTTACGAAAAACTGTTTTTT,CASKVGGPYEKLFF
.,.,TRBJ2-7,16,TRBV5-4,TGTGCCAGCAGCCCACACTCCGGCGGACAGTCCTACGAGCAGTACTTC,CASSPHSGGQSYEQYF
.,.,TRBJ2-5,13,TRBV9,TGTGCCAGCAGCGTAAGGGTCCAAGAGACCCAGTACTTC,CASSVRVQETQYF
.,TRBD1,TRBJ2-7,15,TRBV4-3,TGCGCCAGCAGCCAAGAGCCGGGACAGTCCCTACGGCAGTACTTC,CASSQEPGQSLRQYF
.,TRBD2,TRBJ2-1,17,TRBV5-4,TGTGCCAGCAGCTCCACAGGGGTGCGGGGGGGCAACAATGAGCAGTTCTTC,CASSSTGVRGGNNEQFF
.,.,TRBJ1-2,15,TRBV5-5,TGTGCCAGCAGCTTTTCGCCAGGGCTTAACTATGGCTACACCTTC,CASSFSPGLNYGYTF
.,TRBD1,TRBJ2-7,17,TRBV6-1,TGTGCCAGCAGTGGGGGAAGGGGGCAGCAGGTCTCCTACGAGCAGTACTTC,CASSGGRGQQVSYEQYF
.,.,TRBJ1-4,12,TRBV20-1,TGCAGTGCGAGTGCAACTAATGAAAAACTGTTTTTT,CSASATNEKLFF
once,.,TRBJ2-3,14,TRBV6-5,TGTGCCAGCAACGGGGGTCGGGGCACAGATACGCAGTATTTT,CASNGGRGTDTQYF
.,.,TRBJ2-3,16,TRBV5-1,TGCGCCAGCAGCTTACCGACAGGTTCTAGCACAGATACGCAGTATTTT,CASSLPTGSSTDTQYF
.,.,TRBJ2-3,13,TRBV7-2,TGTGCCAGCAGAAGGGACTCCACAGATACGCAGTATTTT,CASRRDSTDTQYF
.,.,TRBJ2-1,12,TRBV21-1,TGTGCCAGCAGCAAAGAGAGAGACTCCCAGTTCTTC,CASSKERDSQFF
.,TRBD2,TRBJ2-1,15,TRBV7-2,TGTGCCAGCAGCTTATACGGGGGGGCTCTCAATGAGCAGTTCTTC,CASSLYGGALNEQFF
.,TRBD1,TRBJ2-2,16,TRBV23-1,TGCGCCAGCCGCAATACAGGGGCCCCGAACACCGGGGAGCTGTTTTTT,CASRNTGAPNTGELFF
.,TRBD2,TRBJ2-3,15,TRBV6-6,TGTGCCAGCAGTACCCGGGAGGTAGCGCCAGATACGCAGTATTTT,CASSTREVAPDTQYF
.,TRBD1,TRBJ1-2,20,TRBV28,TGTGCCAGCACCGCCCCGCTTGATGGGGACAGGGGGGTCCCTGGGTATGGCTACACCTTC,CASTAPLDGDRGVPGYGYTF
.,TRBD1,TRBJ1-1,13,TRBV7-2,TGTGCCAGCAGTGCGACAGGGGGCACTGAAGCTTTCTTT,CASSATGGTEAFF
.,TRBD2,TRBJ2-1,14,TRBV6-5,TGTGCCAGCAGGGGACTAGCGGGGGGCAATGAGCAGTTCTTC,CASRGLAGGNEQFF
.,TRBD1,TRBJ2-2,14,TRBV15,TGTGCCACCACAAAGGGGGCGAGCGCCGGGGAGCTGTTTTTT,CATTKGASAGELFF
.,.,TRBJ2-5,13,TRBV11-2,TGTGCCAGCAGCTTCGGCCGGTCAGAGACCCAGTACTTC,CASSFGRSETQYF
.,.,TRBJ1-6,13,TRBV3-1/TRBV3-2,TGTGCCAGCAGCCAAGAATTCGTGTCACCCCTCCACTTT,CASSQEFVSPLHF
.,TRBD1,TRBJ1-2,16,TRBV9,TGTGCCAGCAGCGTAAGCGGCAGGGGGACTAACTATGGCTACACCTTC,CASSVSGRGTNYGYTF
.,.,TRBJ2-7,17,TRBV28,TGTGCCAGCAGACTGTGGGGGTTTCGCCAGTCGGCGTACGAGCAGTACTTC,CASRLWGFRQSAYEQYF
.,.,TRBJ2-2,15,TRBV3-1/TRBV3-2,TGTGCCAGCAGCCAAGGGGTATCGACCACCGGGGAGCTGTTTTTT,CASSQGVSTTGELFF
.,.,TRBJ1-2,14,TRBV7-9,TGTGCCAGCAGCCCACGAGGGAACGCGGAAGGCTACACCTTC,CASSPRGNAEGYTF